This section outlines one TCR beta chain sequence together with its context. Its antigen is undetermined. The germline V and J ends were trimmed by 0 bases and 11 bases, with 17 bases remaining between them. Germline V gene sequence: CDR1 LNHDA, CDR2 SQIVND (reference sequence). The CDR3 covers 15 residues. These data are taken from a study of shared clonotypes between healthy human individuals. Whole-study findings and limits: A small donor pool kept down the genetic and exposure-history diversity that was represented. Rarefaction showed sorted-subset sequencing was incomplete despite large depth.

Generated by immunoSEQ multiplex PCR, the TCRdb table keeps only in-frame clones and is missing some. In the table there are hundreds of thousands of clones, approximately 75% of which are singletons. Specimen: memory CD4+ T cells sorted from blood. Subset given: CD45RA-negative fraction. This rearrangement joins TRBV19 to TRBJ1-5, with unresolved D. This clonotype was sampled from a woman aged 30 to 39 in good health. Here the CDR3 reads CASSIDLSQVSAQHF. The CDR3 DNA is TGTGCCAGTAGTATAGATCTAAGTCAGGTCTCCGCCCAGCATTTT. Full variable domain (missing parts from reference TRBV19 and TRBJ1-5): DGGITQSPKYLFRKEGQNVTLSCEQNLNHDAMYWYRQDPGQGLRLIYYSQIVNDFQKGDIAEGYSVSREKKESFPLTVTSAQKNPTAFYLCASSIDLSQVSAQHFGDGTRLSIL.